Below, 19 T cell receptor beta chains from the same sample are listed, as sequenced in a study of cytomegalovirus exposure and HLA in healthy donors. PCR was performed using 60 Vbeta and 13 Jbeta primers. The data were produced by immunoSEQ multiplex PCR, yet TCRdb's version contains in-frame clones alone and is incomplete. There are roughly 40,000 clones in the sample, with about 8.9% held by the top ten. Input material: PBMCs. These receptors all stem from a man aged 35 to 55 in good health and CMV-seropositive.

The chain combines TRBV5-1 with TRBJ2-2; TRBD2 matches at 7 bases. This CDR3 comprises 15 residues. With 9 bases clipped from V and 6 bases from J, the junction kept 14 bases outside the gene matches. Germline V gene sequence: CDR1 SGHRS, CDR2 YFSETQ. The chain's CDR3 is CATRGLGTPPGELFF. The CDR3 DNA reads as TGCGCCACGCGGGGGTTAGGGACTCCACCCGGGGAGCTGTTTTTT. The full variable domain, its missing parts supplied by reference TRBV5-1 and TRBJ2-2, is KAGVTQTPRYLIKTRGQQVTLSCSPISGHRSVSWYQQTPGQGLQFLFEYFSETQRNKGNFPGRFSGRQFSNSRSEMNVSTLELGDSALYLCATRGLGTPPGELFFGEGSRLTVL.

The rearrangement links TRBV30 to TRBJ2-5; 10 nucleotides agree with TRBD2. CDR1 and CDR2 from the germline V gene are GTSNPN and SVGIG (reference sequence). After removal of 4 bases from V and 5 bases from J, the junction contained 7 bases not matched to a gene. The CDR3 runs 14 residues. CDR3 sequence: CAWNPLAGAETQYF. In DNA, the CDR3 is TGTGCCTGGAACCCTCTAGCGGGAGCGGAGACCCAGTACTTC.

The chain uses TRBV5-8 and TRBJ2-7, with 7 bases matching TRBD2. Germline CDR1 reads SGHTS; CDR2 reads YDEGEE. The CDR3 runs 15 residues. Trimming took 3 bases from V and 4 from J; bases not matched to a gene: 10. CDR3 in amino acids: CASSWGGGRSYEQYF. The CDR3 nucleotides read TGTGCCAGCAGCTGGGGGGGAGGTCGGTCGTACGAGCAGTACTTC.

The chain couples TRBV7-3 to TRBJ2-2, with 7 bases fitting TRBD2. V shed 6 bases, J shed 5 bases, and the junction held 6 bases outside the gene matches. The CDR3 has 14 amino acids. Germline values: CDR1 SGHTA, CDR2 FQGTGA. CDR3 amino acids: CASRREGQTGELFF. The CDR3 DNA follows: TGTGCCAGCAGAAGGGAGGGTCAAACCGGGGAGCTGTTTTTT.

This chain joins TRBV5-4 and TRBJ2-5, with 9 bases aligning to TRBD1. Looked up from germline, CDR1 is SGHNT and CDR2 is YYREEE (reference sequence). The CDR3 sequence is 13 residues long. Trimming took 0 bases from V and 11 from J; bases not matched to a gene: 5. The chain's CDR3 is CASSLDSGTGQYF. The CDR3 bases are TGTGCCAGCAGCTTGGATTCCGGGACAGGGCAGTACTTC.

As to this clone: Other nucleotide sequences from this sample produce the same CDR3. This chain connects TRBV15 to TRBJ2-7, with 14 bases lining up with TRBD2. Germline assignment: CDR1 LNHNV and CDR2 YYDKDF (reference sequence). CDR3 length: 16 residues. J was trimmed by 4 bases and V by 1 base; bases with no gene match: 3. The CDR3, as DNA: TGTGCCACCAGCAGAGGGCGGACTAGCGGGGGGTACGAGCAGTACTTC. This codes for CATSRGRTSGGYEQYF.

V usage is TRBV2 and J usage is TRBJ1-1, with 7 positions matching TRBD1. The V gene's germline CDR1 is SNHLY and CDR2 FYNNEI. The ends lost 5 bases at V and 2 bases at J; junction bases unmatched: 17. This CDR3 is built from 18 residues. The CDR3 coding sequence is TGTGCCAGCAGTTTTCCAAGAGGGGGCCAGGGTTTAAACACTGAAGCTTTCTTT. Translation gives CASSFPRGGQGLNTEAFF.

The chain is built from TRBV10-1 and TRBJ1-5, with TRBD1 as a possible D gene (6 bases). The CDR3 loop spans 16 amino acids. Germline CDR1 WNHNN, CDR2 SYGVQD (reference sequence). V was cut by 6 bases and J by 1 base, with 16 bases left in between. The CDR3 DNA follows: TGCGCCAGCAGCCCCGTAGGCGGGGGCAGCAATCAGCCCCAGCATTTT. Translation gives CASSPVGGGSNQPQHF.

CDR3 in amino acids: CASSAQGGTDTQYF. Here the CDR3 DNA reads TGTGCCAGCAGTGCACAGGGGGGCACAGATACGCAGTATTTT. The chain employs TRBV6-1 and TRBJ2-3, with 8 bases fitting TRBD1. Unmatched junction bases numbered 1, after V lost 4 bases and J lost 1 base. Germline loops: CDR1 MNHNS, CDR2 SASEGT. This CDR3 has 14 residues.

This sequence joins TRBV5-6 and TRBJ1-2; D unclear. Germline CDR1 and CDR2: SGHDT and YYEEEE. This CDR3 has 14 amino acids. V was shortened by 1 base and J by 8 bases, with 15 bases between the two germline ends. CDR3 in amino acids: CASSLLGQAIGYTF. CDR3 nucleotide sequence: TGTGCCAGCAGCTTGCTGGGCCAGGCCATCGGCTACACCTTC. Together with reference TRBV5-6 and TRBJ1-2, the CDR3 gives the full variable domain: DAGVTQSPTHLIKTRGQQVTLRCSPKSGHDTVSWYQQALGQGPQFIFQYYEEEERQRGNFPDRFSGHQFPNYSSELNVNALLLGDSALYLCASSLLGQAIGYTFGSGTRLTVV.

The J gene is TRBJ2-2, the V gene TRBV7-9; 13 positions agree with TRBD2. Germline V gives CDR1 SEHNR, CDR2 FQNEAQ (reference sequence). There are 18 residues in the CDR3. The V gene end was trimmed by 1 base and the J gene end by 4 bases; junction bases not matched to a gene: 6. The CDR3 region has the DNA TGTGCCAGCAGCTTAGTAGGGAGGACTAGCGGGAGCACCGGGGAGCTGTTTTTT. It yields the protein CASSLVGRTSGSTGELFF.

Here the CDR3 DNA reads TGTGCCAGCAGGAGGACTAGTTCGGCGGCTAGCACAGATACGCAGTATTTT. Translation: CASRRTSSAASTDTQYF. This chain connects TRBV2 to TRBJ2-3; TRBD2 aligns across 7 bases. This CDR3 region has 17 residues. V shed 6 bases and J 0 bases; nucleotides not matched to a gene: 12. The germline V gene has CDR1 SNHLY and CDR2 FYNNEI.

The chain combines TRBV30 with TRBJ1-6; D is possibly TRBD1 (6 bases). In germline, CDR1 is GTSNPN, CDR2 SVGIG (reference sequence). The CDR3 has 15 amino acids. V gave up 3 bases and J gave up 3 bases, with 12 bases separating them. The CDR3 sequence: CAWRQGVFYNSPLHF. DNA for the CDR3: TGTGCCTGGAGACAGGGCGTCTTCTATAATTCACCCCTCCACTTT.

V gene TRBV5-4 combines with J gene TRBJ2-5; possibly TRBD1 for D (5 bases). CDR1 is SGHNT, CDR2 YYREEE, per germline (reference sequence). The CDR3 contains 14 residues. The V end lost 3 bases, the J end lost 4 bases, and 13 bases lay between the germline ends. The CDR3 sequence: CASSSPGFRETQYF. The CDR3 DNA sequence: TGTGCCAGCAGCTCCCCAGGGTTTAGAGAGACCCAGTACTTC.

V and J are TRBV5-4 and TRBJ2-7; 7 bases line up with TRBD1. Germline values: CDR1 SGHNT, CDR2 YYREEE (reference sequence). This CDR3 is built from 14 residues. The V segment lost 4 bases and the J segment 2 bases; nucleotides outside the gene matches: 6. The CDR3 DNA follows: TGTGCCAGCAGCGAGAGGACAGGAACCTACGAGCAGTACTTC. Translating gives CASSERTGTYEQYF.

This chain links TRBV5-1 with TRBJ2-7; 10 bases align to TRBD1. Germline values: CDR1 SGHRS, CDR2 YFSETQ. The CDR3 has 16 amino acids. V dropped 3 bases and J dropped 7; count of bases not matched to a gene: 13. The CDR3 region has the DNA TGCGCCAGCAGCTCCCGCCGGGACAGGGGCGTCTGGGAGCAGTACTTC. Protein: CASSSRRDRGVWEQYF.

The genes are TRBV6-1 and TRBJ2-5; TRBD2 is a possible D gene (6 bases). The CDR3 is 15 amino acids. V lost 3 bases, J lost 5 bases, and 16 bases lay in between. Germline CDR1 and CDR2: MNHNS and SASEGT. CDR3 protein: CASSDREVGPETQYF. CDR3 DNA: TGTGCCAGCAGTGACAGGGAGGTGGGGCCGGAGACCCAGTACTTC.

This rearrangement joins TRBV7-9 to TRBJ1-1, with a possible D match to TRBD1 (6 bases). The V and J ends lost 1 base and 8 bases respectively, with 11 bases between them. Germline values: CDR1 SEHNR, CDR2 FQNEAQ (reference sequence). This CDR3 comprises 13 residues. CDR3 protein: CASSLGWTAEAFF. DNA for the CDR3: TGTGCCAGCAGCTTAGGGTGGACAGCGGAAGCTTTCTTT. Full variable domain (remainder filled in from reference TRBV7-9 and TRBJ1-1): DTGVSQNPRHKITKRGQNVTFRCDPISEHNRLYWYRQTLGQGPEFLTYFQNEAQLEKSRLLSDRFSAERPKGSFSTLEIQRTEQGDSAMYLCASSLGWTAEAFFGQGTRLTVV.

The V gene is TRBV6-5, the J gene TRBJ1-4, with 9 bases lining up with TRBD1. V lost 2 bases, J lost 8 bases, and 6 bases stayed unmatched. The germline V gene has CDR1 MNHEY and CDR2 SVGAGI. The CDR3 is 15 residues long. Written as DNA, the CDR3 is TGTGCCAGCAGTTACCGGACAGGGGCCGCGGAAAAACTGTTTTTT. Translating gives CASSYRTGAAEKLFF.